This T cell receptor beta chain was retrieved from a study of T cell responses to AZD1222 COVID-19 vaccine. This CDR3 is 11 amino acids long. Trimming removed 3 bases from V and 3 bases from J, with 4 bases in between. Germline V gene sequence: CDR1 SGHRS, CDR2 YFSETQ. This clone appeared once. The target antigen is unknown. General observations from the study: Baseline serostatus was positive in only six or seven AZD1222 recipients. Sampling captured repertoires only after the peak T cell response.

Using immunoSEQ multiplex PCR, the repertoire was profiled, and TCRdb retains in-frame clones only, with some absent. The table shows around 150,000 clones, with about 80% occurring only once. This clonotype was obtained from an adult in good health. This chain links TRBV5-1 with TRBJ2-7, with unresolved D. Source: peripheral blood, taken on day 0 of AZD1222 vaccination. The CDR3 sequence: CASSSVYEQYF. CDR3 coding DNA: TGCGCCAGCAGCTCAGTCTACGAGCAGTACTTC.